Presented here are 22 T cell receptor beta chains from one specimen sequenced in a study of T-cell reconstitution after alpha-beta-depleted transplantation in children. Preparation of the TCRbeta library was carried out with unique molecular identifiers. TCRdb independently ran MiXCR on the PCR reads; one entry per CDR3 protein. The table has around 370,000 distinct CDR3 sequences, 15% to 20% seen once. The sequencing here drew on PBMCs, mostly from graft donor cells, taken 360 days after TCRalphabeta/CD19-depleted stem cell transplant. Every receptor here comes from a male patient between 2 and 10 years old who had a stem cell transplant for acute lymphoblastic leukemia, so the T cells may come from the graft donor.

Here the CDR3 DNA reads TGCGCCAGCAGCCCTGACAGGGGAGAGCAGTACTTC. It is translated as CASSPDRGEQYF. J is TRBJ2-7 and V is TRBV5-1; 8 nucleotides align to TRBD1. The CDR3 totals 12 residues. Trimming took 4 bases from V and 7 from J; bases not matched to a gene: 4. Germline V CDR1 and CDR2: SGHRS, YFSETQ.

The J gene is TRBJ2-1, the V gene TRBV5-1; D not certain. Germline CDR1 reads SGHRS; CDR2 reads YFSETQ. CDR3 length equals 12 residues. The V gene lost 4 bases and the J gene lost 14 bases, with 16 bases spanning the gap. CDR3 sequence (DNA): TGCGCCAGCAGCGTGGTATATGGCCAGGAGTTCTTC. It encodes CASSVVYGQEFF. The full variable domain, completed using reference TRBV5-1 and TRBJ2-1, is KAGVTQTPRYLIKTRGQQVTLSCSPISGHRSVSWYQQTPGQGLQFLFEYFSETQRNKGNFPGRFSGRQFSNSRSEMNVSTLELGDSALYLCASSVVYGQEFFGPGTRLTVL.

Regarding this clonotype: This may come from a read error, since a much larger clone is one base off. The chain couples TRBV7-9 to TRBJ2-2; D might be TRBD1 (5 bases). Germline V gene data show CDR1 as SEHNR and CDR2 as FQNEAQ (reference sequence). This CDR3 comprises 13 residues. The CDR3 DNA sequence: TGTTCCAGCAGCTTAAAGGGGACCGGGGAGCTGTTTTTT. Translated, it gives CSSSLKGTGELFF.

This clonotype showed up just a few times. The chain employs TRBV20-1 and TRBJ2-5; D unclear. V was trimmed by 6 bases and J by 5 bases, leaving 13 bases between them. The CDR3 runs to 12 residues. Germline V gene sequence: CDR1 DFQATT, CDR2 SNEGSKA (reference sequence). The CDR3 nucleotides read TGCAGTGCCGAGTGGATCGGGGAGACCCAGTACTTC. It is translated as CSAEWIGETQYF.

This clonotype was counted a few times. This chain's CDR3 is CATSSSGSMSYNEQFF. CDR3 in DNA: TGTGCCACCAGCAGTAGCGGGAGTATGTCCTACAATGAGCAGTTCTTC. The chain has TRBV15 and TRBJ2-1; 9 bases line up with TRBD2. The CDR3 extends over 16 amino acids. Trimming removed 3 bases from V and 1 base from J; junction bases left unmatched: 4. The V gene's germline CDR1 is LNHNV and CDR2 YYDKDF (reference sequence).

The V gene is TRBV7-9, the J gene TRBJ2-5; TRBD1 matches at 12 bases. J gave up 4 bases and V 5 bases, and 5 bases lay outside the gene matches. CDR1 and CDR2 (germline): SEHNR, FQNEAQ (reference sequence). This CDR3 spans 15 amino acids. CDR3 region: CASSAGQGAGETQYF. In DNA form, the CDR3 reads TGTGCCAGCAGCGCGGGACAGGGGGCGGGAGAGACCCAGTACTTC.

This clonotype was observed a few times. The genes are TRBV18 and TRBJ2-1; 7 bases line up with TRBD2. CDR1 and CDR2 (germline): KGHSH, LQKENI. The CDR3 extends over 21 amino acids. V dropped 3 bases and J dropped 8; count of bases not matched to a gene: 28. The CDR3 DNA reads TGTGCCAGCTCACCTCGGGCCTCTGCCCCCATACTAGCGATCCTCAGGGATGAGCAGTTCTTC. Protein product: CASSPRASAPILAILRDEQFF.

This chain joins TRBV5-1 and TRBJ1-2; 9 bases are shared with TRBD1. The length of the CDR3 is 15 residues. Germline-derived CDR1 and CDR2 are SGHRS and YFSETQ. V dropped 4 bases and J dropped 4; count of bases not matched to a gene: 8. This chain's CDR3 is CASSPVQGASYGYTF. CDR3 sequence (DNA): TGCGCCAGCAGCCCCGTACAGGGGGCAAGCTATGGCTACACCTTC. Filled out from reference TRBV5-1 and TRBJ1-2, the complete variable domain reads KAGVTQTPRYLIKTRGQQVTLSCSPISGHRSVSWYQQTPGQGLQFLFEYFSETQRNKGNFPGRFSGRQFSNSRSEMNVSTLELGDSALYLCASSPVQGASYGYTFGSGTRLTVV.

This clonotype was seen more than once but under ten times. The chain uses TRBV11-2 and TRBJ2-1; tentative D call: TRBD1 (5 bases). The CDR3 spans 20 residues. The germline gives CDR1 SGHAT, CDR2 FQNNGV. V gave up 3 bases and J gave up 0 bases, with 24 bases separating them. The CDR3 region is CASSFPRETNPPNSYNEQFF. The CDR3 region has the DNA TGTGCCAGCAGCTTTCCCAGGGAAACTAACCCACCCAACTCCTACAATGAGCAGTTCTTC.

The gene calls are TRBV5-1 and TRBJ2-7, with a weak D call TRBD1 (6 bases). Germline values: CDR1 SGHRS, CDR2 YFSETQ. The CDR3 is 15 amino acids. Trimming pared 1 base from V and 0 bases from J, leaving 11 bases between. Here the CDR3 reads CASSLYPTGSYEQYF. DNA of the CDR3: TGCGCCAGCAGCTTGTACCCGACAGGCTCCTACGAGCAGTACTTC.

In this sample, this clonotype turned up a few times. The rearrangement uses TRBV12-3 or TRBV12-4 and TRBJ2-1, with D unclear. The CDR3 is 14 amino acids. The ends were cut back, 3 bases at V and 0 bases at J, with 6 bases in the middle. CDR3 residues: CASSLHSSYNEQFF. CDR3 coding DNA: TGTGCCAGCAGTTTGCACAGCTCCTACAATGAGCAGTTCTTC.

This clonotype was detected ten times or more. The chain is built from TRBV6-6 and TRBJ2-3; perhaps TRBD1 as D (5 bases). V was pared by 6 bases and J by 8 bases, with 12 bases between. Germline V gene lookup returns CDR1 MNHNY and CDR2 SVGAGI (reference sequence). This CDR3 comprises 12 residues. CDR3: CASSPERGTQYF. The CDR3 bases are TGTGCCAGCAGCCCGGAAAGGGGTACGCAGTATTTT.

This clonotype was detected only a few times. The rearrangement uses TRBV29-1 and TRBJ1-1, with unresolved D. CDR1 is SQVTM, CDR2 ANQGSEA, per germline. V was pared by 4 bases and J by 3 bases, with 12 bases between. The CDR3 is made up of 13 amino acids. CDR3 residues: CSVVKAGYTEAFF. The CDR3 bases are TGCAGCGTTGTCAAGGCGGGGTACACTGAAGCTTTCTTT.

This clonotype occurred many times. The chain's CDR3 is CASSVAAGFYNEQFF. The CDR3 nucleotides read TGTGCCAGCAGCGTAGCCGCGGGATTCTACAATGAGCAGTTCTTC. The chain is built from TRBV9 and TRBJ2-1; possibly TRBD2 for D (6 bases). The V and J ends lost 0 bases and 3 bases respectively, with 10 bases between them. Looked up from germline, CDR1 is SGDLS and CDR2 is YYNGEE. The CDR3 loop spans 15 amino acids.

This clonotype has a handful of counts. The chain couples TRBV2 to TRBJ2-6, with D perhaps TRBD1 (5 bases). Deletions cut 7 bases from V and 0 bases from J, with 13 bases between. The CDR3 contains 16 residues. Germline V gene sequence: CDR1 SNHLY, CDR2 FYNNEI. CDR3 bases: TGTGCCAGCAATACAGGTGCCCTCTCTGGGGCCAACGTCCTGACTTTC. Residues: CASNTGALSGANVLTF.

The rearrangement uses TRBV20-1 and TRBJ2-7; D not resolved. The V gene's germline CDR1 is DFQATT and CDR2 SNEGSKA (reference sequence). CDR3 length: 13 amino acids. V was cut by 6 bases and J by 7 bases, with 19 bases left in between. The CDR3 reads CSASPVGPSEQYF. CDR3 coding DNA: TGCAGTGCAAGCCCCGTTGGACCCTCAGAGCAGTACTTC.

There are many counts of this clonotype. The V gene is TRBV5-5, the J gene TRBJ2-7, with 8 bases aligning to TRBD1. Germline loops: CDR1 SGHKS, CDR2 YYEKEE (reference sequence). With 0 bases clipped from V and 2 bases from J, the junction kept 7 bases outside the gene matches. The CDR3 spans 16 residues. Here the CDR3 DNA reads TGTGCCAGCAGCTTGGTTAGAGGACAGGGAGCCTACGAGCAGTACTTC. Protein product: CASSLVRGQGAYEQYF.

V is TRBV7-9 and J is TRBJ2-1, with D maybe TRBD1 (7 bases). Germline CDR1 and CDR2: SEHNR and FQNEAQ (reference sequence). There are 15 residues in the CDR3. Trimming stripped 5 bases from V and 8 bases from J, with 19 bases between. DNA of the CDR3: TGTGCCAGCAGCGGACAGGTACGGGACTGGGATGAGCAGTTCTTC. Protein: CASSGQVRDWDEQFF.

In its sample, this clonotype was seen many times. The genes are TRBV12-3 or TRBV12-4 and TRBJ2-1; TRBD2 is a possible D gene (5 bases). This CDR3 is 16 amino acids long. Trimming stripped 4 bases from V and 1 base from J, with 14 bases between. The CDR3 protein is CASSSLKWRSYNEQFF. The CDR3 nucleotides read TGTGCCAGCAGTTCCCTAAAATGGAGGTCCTACAATGAGCAGTTCTTC.

This clonotype has a count of ten or more. This chain links TRBV4-3 with TRBJ2-1, with unresolved D. In germline, CDR1 is LGHNA, CDR2 YSLEER. The CDR3 extends over 15 amino acids. Trimming shortened V by 0 bases and J by 0 bases, and 6 bases separated the two germline ends. CDR3 region: CASSQDPSSYNEQFF. Here the CDR3 DNA reads TGCGCCAGCAGCCAAGACCCAAGCTCCTACAATGAGCAGTTCTTC.

This clonotype was detected many times. The rearrangement joins TRBV12-3 or TRBV12-4 to TRBJ2-1, with D tentatively TRBD2 (5 bases). The CDR3 consists of 12 residues. V dropped 3 bases and J dropped 8 bases, with 8 bases sitting between them. Here the CDR3 reads CASSLLAHEQFF. The CDR3 region has the DNA TGTGCCAGCAGTTTGTTAGCGCATGAGCAGTTCTTC.

This clonotype was seen many times. V is TRBV28 and J is TRBJ2-7, with TRBD2 matching over 10 bases. Germline-derived CDR1 and CDR2 are MDHEN and SYDVKM. This CDR3 is built from 16 residues. Germline trimming cut 3 bases from V and 3 bases from J; bases unmatched to any gene: 8. The CDR3 DNA reads as TGTGCCAGCAGTTTTCCCCCGGGACTAGCGAGCTACGAGCAGTACTTC. Protein product: CASSFPPGLASYEQYF.